Presented here are 8 T cell receptor beta chains from one specimen sequenced in a study of blood T cell repertoires in COVID-19. TCRdb keeps only in-frame clones here, not all; method: immunoSEQ multiplex PCR. The data hold approximately 140,000 clones, with approximately 86% observed a single time. Sequenced sample: peripheral blood. Receptors were obtained from a man aged 65 to 79 with acute or convalescent COVID-19.

Only one count was recorded for this clone. The chain employs TRBV23-1 and TRBJ1-2; a weak D match, TRBD1 (5 bases). TRBV23-1 is known as an ORF, though its function is uncertain. V lost 4 bases, J lost 1 base, and 25 bases lay in between. The CDR3 spans 19 residues. The CDR3 DNA is TGCGCCAGCAGTCGTGGGCGACAGCCATTTTGGGGCCATAACTATGGCTACACCTTC. It specifies CASSRGRQPFWGHNYGYTF.

The V call is TRBV7-6, the J call TRBJ1-5; 8 bases match TRBD1. Germline CDR1 and CDR2: SGHVS and FNYEAQ. The CDR3 has 16 amino acids. Trimming took 4 bases from V and 1 from J; bases not matched to a gene: 6. CDR3 protein: CASSSGGLSSNQPQHF. CDR3 nucleotides: TGTGCCAGCAGCTCAGGGGGCCTTTCCAGCAATCAGCCCCAGCATTTT.

V gene TRBV24-1 combines with J gene TRBJ2-2; 10 nucleotides align to TRBD2. CDR3 size: 15 residues. The germline V gene encodes CDR1 KGHDR and CDR2 SFDVKD. V shed 7 bases and J 5 bases; nucleotides not matched to a gene: 6. The CDR3 nucleotides are TGTGCCACCAGAACTAGCGGGAAGAGAACCGGGGAGCTGTTTTTT. Protein: CATRTSGKRTGELFF.

CDR3 nucleotide sequence: TGTGCCAGCAGCCGAAGACAGGATAGCACAGATACGCAGTATTTT. Encoded protein: CASSRRQDSTDTQYF. V gene TRBV11-1 combines with J gene TRBJ2-3, with TRBD1 as a possible D gene (6 bases). This CDR3 is built from 15 residues. From germline, CDR1 is SGHAT and CDR2 FQDESV (reference sequence). V was shortened by 5 bases and J by 0 bases, with 12 bases between the two germline ends. The full variable domain, in which reference TRBV11-1 and TRBJ2-3 provide the parts outside the CDR3, is EAEVAQSPRYKITEKSQAVAFWCDPISGHATLYWYRQILGQGPELLVQFQDESVVDDSQLPKDRFSAERLKGVDSTLKIQPAELGDSAMYLCASSRRQDSTDTQYFGPGTRLTVL.

The V gene is TRBV7-2, the J gene TRBJ2-1; no firm D call. This CDR3 has 15 amino acids. Deletions cut 3 bases from V and 0 bases from J, with 9 bases between. CDR1 is SGHTA and CDR2 is FQGNSA in the germline V gene. CDR3 nucleotide sequence: TGTGCCAGCAGCTTGGCCCCAAGCTCCTACAATGAGCAGTTCTTC. This encodes CASSLAPSSYNEQFF. The entire variable domain, with the rest obtained from reference TRBV7-2 and TRBJ2-1, is as follows: GAGVSQSPSNKVTEKGKDVELRCDPISGHTALYWYRQSLGQGLEFLIYFQGNSAPDKSGLPSDRFSAERTGGSVSTLTIQRTQQEDSAVYLCASSLAPSSYNEQFFGPGTRLTVL.

This sequence joins TRBV15 and TRBJ2-1, with TRBD2 as a possible D gene (6 bases). The CDR3 extends over 16 amino acids. Trimming took 0 bases from V and 2 from J, leaving 11 bases between them. Germline values: CDR1 LNHNV, CDR2 YYDKDF (reference sequence). The CDR3 DNA is TGTGCCACCAGCAGAGATCGGGGGAGTGCCTACAATGAGCAGTTCTTC. This translates into CATSRDRGSAYNEQFF.

Comments on this clone: The sample carries other DNA sequences with the same CDR3. The V and J genes are TRBV7-3 and TRBJ2-7; 9 bases line up with TRBD1. The length of the CDR3 is 15 residues. Germline V CDR1 and CDR2: SGHTA, FQGTGA. The J segment lost 2 bases and the V segment lost 0 bases, leaving 2 bases of the junction unmatched. CDR3 amino acids: CASSLTGTGTYEQYF. CDR3 sequence (DNA): TGTGCCAGCAGCTTAACCGGGACAGGGACCTACGAGCAGTACTTC.

The rearrangement joins TRBV6-6 to TRBJ2-7; 9 bases are shared with TRBD2. Germline assignment: CDR1 MNHNY and CDR2 SVGAGI (reference sequence). V gave up 6 bases and J gave up 1 base; unmatched junction bases: 7. There are 15 residues in the CDR3. The DNA for the CDR3 is TGTGCCAGCAGACAGGGCGGGGGGGGTTCCTACGAGCAGTACTTC. This encodes CASRQGGGGSYEQYF.